These 8 T cell receptor beta chains share one sample of origin, sequenced in a study of blood T cell repertoires in COVID-19. The method was immunoSEQ multiplex PCR; TCRdb's version includes in-frame clones alone and lacks a portion of them. The table records about 300,000 clones, about 82% of them present only once. Sequences were obtained from peripheral blood. These receptors originate from a woman aged 45-59 years with acute or convalescent COVID-19.

The chain employs TRBV30 and TRBJ1-2; D remains ambiguous. Trimming cost V 3 bases and J 10 bases, with 18 bases left between them. CDR3 length: 13 amino acids. In germline, CDR1 is GTSNPN, CDR2 SVGIG (reference sequence). The DNA for the CDR3 is TGTGCCTGGAGCGCCGGTGGAGGAAGGGCCTACACCTTC. This sequence encodes CAWSAGGGRAYTF.

This chain uses TRBV24-1 with TRBJ1-2; D may be TRBD1 (6 bases). CDR1 and CDR2 (germline): KGHDR, SFDVKD. V gave up 9 bases and J gave up 8 bases, with 15 bases separating them. This CDR3 has 12 amino acids. CDR3 sequence (DNA): TGTGCCACCCACTCAGGGGAGGGCGGCTACACCTTC. This translates into CATHSGEGGYTF.

The J gene is TRBJ2-2, the V gene TRBV29-1; a weak D match, TRBD1 (6 bases). The V gene's germline CDR1 is SQVTM and CDR2 ANQGSEA. V lost 6 bases and J lost 2, with 16 bases in between. The CDR3 spans 15 residues. The CDR3 protein is CSVGFGQTNTGELFF. CDR3 in DNA: TGCAGCGTAGGATTTGGACAGACTAACACCGGGGAGCTGTTTTTT.

On this clone: Other DNA sequences of this sample code for an identical CDR3. V gene TRBV18 combines with J gene TRBJ1-4; 7 positions agree with TRBD1. The V gene end was trimmed by 3 bases and the J gene end by 5 bases; junction bases not matched to a gene: 6. The germline V gene has CDR1 KGHSH and CDR2 LQKENI. This CDR3 contains 15 residues. The CDR3, as DNA: TGTGCCAGCTCACCCCCGGGACAGAGAAATGAAAAACTGTTTTTT. Its protein product is CASSPPGQRNEKLFF.

V is TRBV19 and J is TRBJ2-7; a weak D match, TRBD2 (6 bases). The CDR3 is made up of 12 amino acids. From germline, CDR1 is LNHDA and CDR2 SQIVND (reference sequence). Trimming cost V 3 bases and J 6 bases, with 9 bases left between them. CDR3: CASSMRGGEQYF. In DNA, the CDR3 is TGTGCCAGTAGTATGCGGGGTGGCGAGCAGTACTTC.

This chain uses TRBV3-1 (or the pseudogene TRBV3-2) with TRBJ2-3; the match to TRBD1 covers 7 bases. V shed 3 bases and J 0 bases; nucleotides not matched to a gene: 12. Germline V lookup: CDR1 LGHDT, CDR2 YNNKEL (reference sequence). The CDR3 covers 18 residues. CDR3 sequence reads: CASSHEGTGTASTDTQYF. The CDR3 DNA follows: TGTGCCAGCAGCCACGAGGGAACCGGGACAGCGAGCACAGATACGCAGTATTTT.

J is TRBJ1-1 and V is TRBV7-2; D is unclear. This CDR3 is 15 amino acids long. V lost 6 bases and J 2 bases, leaving 16 bases between the germline ends. The germline gives CDR1 SGHTA, CDR2 FQGNSA. In DNA, the CDR3 is TGTGCCAGCAGTCCCAACGTACAGAGAAACACTGAAGCTTTCTTT. It yields the protein CASSPNVQRNTEAFF.

This chain joins TRBV20-1 and TRBJ2-7; possibly TRBD2 for D (6 bases). Looked up from germline, CDR1 is DFQATT and CDR2 is SNEGSKA (reference sequence). The CDR3 runs to 13 residues. The germline V and J ends were trimmed by 3 bases and 5 bases, with 14 bases remaining between them. The CDR3: CSASGGSGNEQYF. The CDR3 DNA reads as TGCAGTGCTAGTGGAGGGAGTGGTAACGAGCAGTACTTC.